The clone carrying this T cell receptor (beta chain) occurred once. This sample is drawn from a study of type 1 regulatory T cells. Using its own MiXCR run on the reads, TCRdb lists one record per CDR3 protein. The sample lists 90,000 to 100,000 distinct CDR3 sequences; roughly 28% were seen once. This clonotype was sampled from a human donor in good health. Sequenced input: CD4+ T cells, either the whole sample or a sorted fraction (not recorded which).

In nucleotides, the CDR3 is TGTGCCAGCAGCTGGGGCGTGGATGGCTACACCTTC. This gives the protein CASSWGVDGYTF. The chain is built from TRBV11-2 and TRBJ1-2, with a weak D call TRBD1 (5 bases). Germline V CDR1 and CDR2: SGHAT, FQNNGV. Deletions cut 4 bases from V and 6 bases from J, with 9 bases between. There are 12 residues in the CDR3.